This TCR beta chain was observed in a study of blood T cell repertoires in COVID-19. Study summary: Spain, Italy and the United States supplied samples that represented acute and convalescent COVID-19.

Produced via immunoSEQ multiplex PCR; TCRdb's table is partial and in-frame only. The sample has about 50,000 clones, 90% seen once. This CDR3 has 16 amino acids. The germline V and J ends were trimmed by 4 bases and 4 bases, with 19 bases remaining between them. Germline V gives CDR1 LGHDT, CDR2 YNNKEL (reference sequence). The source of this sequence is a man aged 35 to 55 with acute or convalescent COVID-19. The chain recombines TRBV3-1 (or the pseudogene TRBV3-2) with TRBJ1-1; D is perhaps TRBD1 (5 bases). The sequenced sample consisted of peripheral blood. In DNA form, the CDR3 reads TGTGCCAGCAGCCCTATACTGGGGGGTAGCGGCACTGAAGCTTTCTTT. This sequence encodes CASSPILGGSGTEAFF.